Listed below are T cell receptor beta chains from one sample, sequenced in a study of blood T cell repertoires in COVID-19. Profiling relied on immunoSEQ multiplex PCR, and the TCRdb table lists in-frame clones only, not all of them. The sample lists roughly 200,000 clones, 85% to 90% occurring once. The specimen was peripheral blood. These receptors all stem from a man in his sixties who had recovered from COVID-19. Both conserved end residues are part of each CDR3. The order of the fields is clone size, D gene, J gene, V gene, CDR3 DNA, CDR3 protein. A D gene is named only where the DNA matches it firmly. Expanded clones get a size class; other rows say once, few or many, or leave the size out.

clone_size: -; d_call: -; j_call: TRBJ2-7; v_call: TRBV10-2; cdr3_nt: TGCGCCAGCAGTGGTGGCGGCTCCTACGAGCAGTACTTC; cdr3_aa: CASSGGGSYEQYF
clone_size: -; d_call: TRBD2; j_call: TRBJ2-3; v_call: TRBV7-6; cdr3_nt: TGTGCCAGCAGCTTAGGCCCTGCCAGCGGGATGGCAGATACGCAGTATTTT; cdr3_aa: CASSLGPASGMADTQYF
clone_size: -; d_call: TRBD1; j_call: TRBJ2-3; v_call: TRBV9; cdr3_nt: TGTGCCAGCACAAAGACAGGGGGAGAGCCAGATACGCAGTATTTT; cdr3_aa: CASTKTGGEPDTQYF
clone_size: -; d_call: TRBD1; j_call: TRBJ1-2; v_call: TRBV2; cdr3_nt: TGTGCCAGCGAAAGACAGGGGCAAAAGGATGGCTACACCTTC; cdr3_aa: CASERQGQKDGYTF
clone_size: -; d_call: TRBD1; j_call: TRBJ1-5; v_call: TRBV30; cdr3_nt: TGTGCCTGGAGTGAGGGGGCAGGGGGGTTTCAGCCCCAGCATTTT; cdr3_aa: CAWSEGAGGFQPQHF
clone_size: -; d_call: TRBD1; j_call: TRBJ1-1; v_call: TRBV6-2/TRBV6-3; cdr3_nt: TGTGCCAGCAGTTACTCGAGACAGTCTCAGGGGGCTACTGAAGCTTTCTTT; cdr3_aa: CASSYSRQSQGATEAFF
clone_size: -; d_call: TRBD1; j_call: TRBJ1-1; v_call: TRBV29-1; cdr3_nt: TGCAGCGTGATTGATGGGACAGGGAACACTGAAGCTTTCTTT; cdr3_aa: CSVIDGTGNTEAFF
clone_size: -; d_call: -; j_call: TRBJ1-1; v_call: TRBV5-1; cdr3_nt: TGCGCCAGCAGCTTGGGGGTCGGGCAGGGAGGTACTGAAGCTTTCTTT; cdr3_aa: CASSLGVGQGGTEAFF
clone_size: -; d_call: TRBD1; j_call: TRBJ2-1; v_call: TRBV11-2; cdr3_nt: TGTGCCAGCAGCCCTCCCGCCGGACAGGGCTACAATGAGCAGTTCTTC; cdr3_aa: CASSPPAGQGYNEQFF
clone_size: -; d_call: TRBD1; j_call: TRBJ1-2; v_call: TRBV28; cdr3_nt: TGTGCCAGCAGTTTAGGGACAGCTAACTATGGCTACACCTTC; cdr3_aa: CASSLGTANYGYTF
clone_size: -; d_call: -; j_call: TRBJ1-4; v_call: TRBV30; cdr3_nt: TGTGCCTGGAGGGTCTCGTTAGTGGAAAAACTGTTTTTT; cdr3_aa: CAWRVSLVEKLFF
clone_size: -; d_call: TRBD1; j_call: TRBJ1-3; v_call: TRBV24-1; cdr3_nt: TGTGCCACCAGTGATTTACAGGGGGCTGGAAACACCATATATTTT; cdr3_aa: CATSDLQGAGNTIYF
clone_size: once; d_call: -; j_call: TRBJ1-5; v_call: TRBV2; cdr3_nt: TGTGCCAGCAGTGGGTGGCAGGGTTGGGATCAGCCCCAGCATTTT; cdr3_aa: CASSGWQGWDQPQHF
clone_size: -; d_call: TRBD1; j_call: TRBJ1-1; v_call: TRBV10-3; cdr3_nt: TGTGCCATCAGCCGGGACAGGGCAGAGAACACTGAAGCTTTCTTT; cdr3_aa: CAISRDRAENTEAFF
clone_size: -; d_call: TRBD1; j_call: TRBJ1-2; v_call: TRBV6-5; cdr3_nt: TGTGCCAGCAGTCCTCAGGGGGCGGGTGGCTACACCTTC; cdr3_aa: CASSPQGAGGYTF
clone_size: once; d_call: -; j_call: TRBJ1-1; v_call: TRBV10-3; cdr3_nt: TGTGCCATCAGTGAGTCGACAGGACTCAACACTGAAGCTTTCTTT; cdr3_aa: CAISESTGLNTEAFF
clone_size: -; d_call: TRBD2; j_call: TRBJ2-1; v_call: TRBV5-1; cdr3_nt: TGCGCCAGCAGCCACTCAGCGGGAGGGCCAGAAAATGAGCAGTTCTTC; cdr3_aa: CASSHSAGGPENEQFF
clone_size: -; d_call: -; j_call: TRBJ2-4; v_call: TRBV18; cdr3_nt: TGTGCCAGCTCGCCATCCCAGGCCCCGGACATTCAGTACTTC; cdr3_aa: CASSPSQAPDIQYF
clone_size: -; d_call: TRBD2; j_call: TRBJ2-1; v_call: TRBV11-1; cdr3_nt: TGTGCCAGCCGTCGTGGAAGCGGGGGGGCCCCTGAGCAGTTCTTC; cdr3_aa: CASRRGSGGAPEQFF
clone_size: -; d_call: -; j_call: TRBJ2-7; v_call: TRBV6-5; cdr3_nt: TGTGCCACATCCAAGGCGGGGCGAAACTACGAGCAGTACTTC; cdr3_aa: CATSKAGRNYEQYF
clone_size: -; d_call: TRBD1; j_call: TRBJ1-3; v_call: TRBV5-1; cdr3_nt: TGCGCCAGCAGTCGTGGACAGGGGAGCCCTGGAAACACCATATATTTT; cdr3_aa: CASSRGQGSPGNTIYF
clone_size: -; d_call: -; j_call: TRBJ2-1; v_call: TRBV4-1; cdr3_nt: TGCGCCAGCAGCCAACAACCCCTAGCGTCAGGGGAGCAGTTCTTC; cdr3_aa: CASSQQPLASGEQFF
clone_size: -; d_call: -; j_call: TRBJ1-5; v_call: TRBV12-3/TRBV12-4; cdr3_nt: TGTGCCAGCATCGACAGAGAAAATCAGCCCCAGCATTTT; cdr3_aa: CASIDRENQPQHF
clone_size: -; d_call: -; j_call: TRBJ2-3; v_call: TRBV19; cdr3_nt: TGTGCCAGTAAGGTGGAGTACAGCACAGATACGCAGTATTTT; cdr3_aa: CASKVEYSTDTQYF
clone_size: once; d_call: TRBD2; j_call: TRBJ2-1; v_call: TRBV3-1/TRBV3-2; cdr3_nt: TGTGCCAGCAGCCAAGTGACTAGCGGGAGGGGCTCCAATGAGCAGTTCTTC; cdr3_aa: CASSQVTSGRGSNEQFF
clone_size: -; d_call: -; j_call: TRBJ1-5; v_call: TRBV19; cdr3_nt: TGTGCCAGTAGTATCCCCCAGGGGAGTTGGAACCAGCCCCAGCATTTT; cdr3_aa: CASSIPQGSWNQPQHF
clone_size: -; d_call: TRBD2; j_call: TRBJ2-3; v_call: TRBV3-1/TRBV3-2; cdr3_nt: TGTGCCAGCAGCCAAGGCCGACTAGCGGGGTCGAACGCAGATACGCAGTATTTT; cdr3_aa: CASSQGRLAGSNADTQYF
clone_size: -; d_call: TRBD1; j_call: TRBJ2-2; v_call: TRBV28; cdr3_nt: TGTGCCAGCAAGGGACAGGGGAACACCGGGGAGCTGTTTTTT; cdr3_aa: CASKGQGNTGELFF
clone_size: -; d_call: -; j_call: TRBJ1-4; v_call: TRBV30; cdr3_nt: TGTGCCTGGAGTGGTAGAAATGAAAAACTGTTTTTT; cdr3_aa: CAWSGRNEKLFF
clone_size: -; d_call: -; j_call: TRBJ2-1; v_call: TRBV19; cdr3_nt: TGTGCCAGTAGCCTAGAGTTAGTAGCCTCCTACAATGAGCAGTTCTTC; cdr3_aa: CASSLELVASYNEQFF
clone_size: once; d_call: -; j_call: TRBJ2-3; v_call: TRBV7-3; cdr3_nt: TGTGCCAGCAGCTCCACCCTCAGGGGCCCCACAGATACGCAGTATTTT; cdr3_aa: CASSSTLRGPTDTQYF
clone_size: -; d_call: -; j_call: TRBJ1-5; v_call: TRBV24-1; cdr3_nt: TGTGCCACCAGTGATTCCCAGAGGGAATATCCCCAGCATTTT; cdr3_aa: CATSDSQREYPQHF
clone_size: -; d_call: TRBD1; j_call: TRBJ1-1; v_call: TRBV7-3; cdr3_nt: TGTGCCAGCAGCTCCGATCAGGGACAGGGCATGAACACTGAAGCTTTCTTT; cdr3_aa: CASSSDQGQGMNTEAFF